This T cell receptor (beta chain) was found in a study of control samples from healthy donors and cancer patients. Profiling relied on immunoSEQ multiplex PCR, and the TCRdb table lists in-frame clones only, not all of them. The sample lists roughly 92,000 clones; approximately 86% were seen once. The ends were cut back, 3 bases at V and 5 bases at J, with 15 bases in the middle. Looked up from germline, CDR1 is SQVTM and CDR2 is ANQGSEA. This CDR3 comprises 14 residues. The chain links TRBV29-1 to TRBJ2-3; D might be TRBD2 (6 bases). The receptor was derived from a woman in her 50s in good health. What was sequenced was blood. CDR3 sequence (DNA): TGCAGCGTTGATATCGGGAGTTTGGTAGATACGCAGTATTTT. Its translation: CSVDIGSLVDTQYF.